This is a list of T cell receptor beta chains from one sample in a study of cytomegalovirus exposure and HLA in healthy donors. Some clones are missing from TCRdb's copy, which holds only in-frame ones; the method was immunoSEQ multiplex PCR. The table includes under 200,000 clones, roughly 70% detected once. Sequencing was performed on PBMCs. The receptors come from a woman aged 45-65 years in good health and CMV-seropositive. Each CDR3 is given with its conserved first and last residue. The D gene is left open where the match is weak. Not every row has a clone size; where given, it reads once, few, many or a size class.

>.|TRBJ2-5|TRBV5-1|.
TGCGCCAGCAGCGGTGACAGGTACCAAGAGACCCAGTACTTC
CASSGDRYQETQYF
>.|TRBJ1-3|TRBV30|.
TGTGCCTGGAAGAATTCAGGTCGCCTGAACTCTGGAAACACCATATATTTT
CAWKNSGRLNSGNTIYF
>TRBD1|TRBJ2-1|TRBV10-1|.
TGCGCCAGCAGTAGGGACAGGGGCTACAATGAGCAGTTCTTC
CASSRDRGYNEQFF
>TRBD1|TRBJ1-2|TRBV10-3|.
TGTGCCATCAAAGGGACAGGGATAAACTATGGCTACACCTTC
CAIKGTGINYGYTF
>.|TRBJ2-7|TRBV7-6|once
TGTGCCAGCAGTTCTGGACTGTCCTACGAGCAGTACTTC
CASSSGLSYEQYF
>TRBD2|TRBJ2-2|TRBV4-1|.
TGCGCCAGCAGCCGAGGTAGCGGGGGGGCCGTCCTTCTCACCGGGGAGCTGTTTTTT
CASSRGSGGAVLLTGELFF
>.|TRBJ1-5|TRBV27|.
TGTGCCAGCAGTTCTGGGGCTTTGGGCAATCAGCCCCAGCATTTT
CASSSGALGNQPQHF
>.|TRBJ1-4|TRBV5-1|.
TGCGCCAGCAGTCCGGACAGTAATGAAAAACTGTTTTTT
CASSPDSNEKLFF
>.|TRBJ1-3|TRBV7-9|.
TGTGCCAGCAGCCCCCCCGTTGTGAACACCATATATTTT
CASSPPVVNTIYF
>.|TRBJ1-1|TRBV6-5|.
TGTGCCAGCAGTTACTCAAGCGTATCGAACACTGAAGCTTTCTTT
CASSYSSVSNTEAFF
>TRBD1|TRBJ2-1|TRBV5-4|.
TGTGCCAGCAGCCCTCGGCAGGGGGCAGGTGTATATGAGCAGTTCTTC
CASSPRQGAGVYEQFF
>TRBD1|TRBJ1-2|TRBV5-5|few
TGTGCCAGCAGCTTCAGGGGACAGGAACGGTACACCTTC
CASSFRGQERYTF
>TRBD1|TRBJ1-1|TRBV7-9|.
TGTGCCAGCAGCTTATACAGGGGGCTCCCGAACACTGAAGCTTTCTTT
CASSLYRGLPNTEAFF
>.|TRBJ2-7|TRBV11-2|once
TGTGCCAGCAGCTTTTTTCCCCCGTACGAGCAGTACTTC
CASSFFPPYEQYF
>.|TRBJ2-2|TRBV30|.
TGTGCCTGGAGTCTCACCCGGACCGGGGAGCTGTTTTTT
CAWSLTRTGELFF
>TRBD1|TRBJ1-2|TRBV2|.
TGTGCCAGCAGTGATCAGGGGGCTTCTGGCTACACCTTC
CASSDQGASGYTF
>.|TRBJ1-2|TRBV2|.
TGTGCCAGCAGTGCGACGGGGTTCGACTATGGCTACACCTTC
CASSATGFDYGYTF
>TRBD2|TRBJ2-1|TRBV9|.
TGTGCCAGCAGCTCCTCCGGGACTAGCATTCGCAATGAGCAGTTCTTC
CASSSSGTSIRNEQFF
>TRBD1|TRBJ2-7|TRBV5-1|.
TGCGCCAGCAGCTTGGGTGTAACAGGGGGCTACGAGCAGTACTTC
CASSLGVTGGYEQYF
>.|TRBJ2-2|TRBV15|.
TGTGCCACCAGCAGAGGGAGGCGGGCAGGGGAATACACCGGGGAGCTGTTCTTT
CATSRGRRAGEYTGELFF
>TRBD1|TRBJ2-7|TRBV9|.
TGTGCCAGCAGCGTAGGGACAGGGGGTGCCTACGAGCAGTACTTC
CASSVGTGGAYEQYF
>.|TRBJ2-7|TRBV6-5|.
TGTGCCAGCAGCCTCGGGAGTTCCTACGAGCAGTACTTC
CASSLGSSYEQYF
>.|TRBJ2-2|TRBV27|.
TGTGCCAGCAGTTTTATATGGGACAACGGGGAGCTGTTTTTT
CASSFIWDNGELFF
>.|TRBJ1-1|TRBV5-1|.
TGCGCCAGCAGCTTGGCGCAGGGTTGGGACACTGAAGCTTTCTTT
CASSLAQGWDTEAFF
>TRBD1|TRBJ1-4|TRBV5-5|.
TGTGCCAGCAGCAGCATGGGACAGGGAGTTGGTGAAAAACTGTTTTTT
CASSSMGQGVGEKLFF
>TRBD1|TRBJ2-7|TRBV7-9|once
TGTGCCAGCAGCTTAACAAACGGACAGGGTACCTACGAGCAGTACTTC
CASSLTNGQGTYEQYF
>.|TRBJ2-1|TRBV5-1|.
TGCGCCAGCAGCGACCTAGTTGAAACCCCAAATGAGCAGTTCTTC
CASSDLVETPNEQFF
>TRBD1|TRBJ2-7|TRBV6-5|.
TGTGCCAGCAGGGGACAGGGGTTCCACGAGCAGTACTTC
CASRGQGFHEQYF
>TRBD1|TRBJ2-7|TRBV2|few
TGTGCCAGCAGTGTTATGGGGACAGGGAACGAGCAGTACTTC
CASSVMGTGNEQYF
>TRBD1|TRBJ1-2|TRBV18|.
TGTGCCAGCTCATCGACAGGGTTCGGCTATGGCTACACCTTC
CASSSTGFGYGYTF
>TRBD2|TRBJ2-1|TRBV5-4|.
TGTGCCAGCAGCTTGGGTGGTAGCGGGGGTCAAATCAATGAGCAGTTCTTC
CASSLGGSGGQINEQFF
>TRBD1|TRBJ1-2|TRBV7-9|.
TGTGCCAGCAGCTCGGAAAGGGGACAGGGTCGCGGCTACACCTTC
CASSSERGQGRGYTF
>TRBD1|TRBJ2-3|TRBV5-1|.
TGCGCCAGCAGCTTGGATGGACAGGCAGGAGATACGCAGTATTTT
CASSLDGQAGDTQYF
>.|TRBJ1-4|TRBV6-1|few
TGTGCCAGCAGTGGGACGGTCGGGAGCGGTGAAAAACTGTTTTTT
CASSGTVGSGEKLFF
>TRBD1|TRBJ1-2|TRBV18|.
TGTGCCAGCTCACCTGACAGGGTAATGGATGGCTACACCTTC
CASSPDRVMDGYTF
>.|TRBJ2-7|TRBV5-1|.
TGCGCCAGCAGCAGGGGTATTAGCGAGCAGTACTTC
CASSRGISEQYF
>.|TRBJ1-2|TRBV19|once
TGTGCCAGTAGTCGGGACACCCGGAACGGCTACACCTTC
CASSRDTRNGYTF
>TRBD2|TRBJ2-3|TRBV5-4|once
TGTGCCAGCAGCTTGGAGCTAGCGGGGGTCACAGATACGCAGTATTTT
CASSLELAGVTDTQYF
>.|TRBJ2-6|TRBV5-6|few
TGTGCCAGCAGCTTGGAGGGGACTGGGGCCAACGTCCTGACTTTC
CASSLEGTGANVLTF
>.|TRBJ1-1|TRBV5-1|.
TGCGCCAGCAGCTTGAGTGTCGCAGAAAACACTGAAGCTTTCTTT
CASSLSVAENTEAFF
>.|TRBJ2-2|TRBV30|once
TGTGCCTGGAGTGAACGGGACACCGGGGAGCTGTTTTTT
CAWSERDTGELFF
>.|TRBJ2-7|TRBV30|.
TGTGCCTGGGACAGCTCGAACGAGCAGTACTTC
CAWDSSNEQYF
>TRBD1|TRBJ1-2|TRBV2|few
TGTGCCAGCGGGAGGAATACAGGGGAAGGCTACACCTTC
CASGRNTGEGYTF
>.|TRBJ2-7|TRBV5-6|.
TGTGCCAGCAGCTTGACATCGACCTACGAGCAGTACTTC
CASSLTSTYEQYF
>.|TRBJ1-2|TRBV19|few
TGTGCCAGTAGTATTCGGAATACAGGTCCCTATGGCTACACCTTC
CASSIRNTGPYGYTF
>TRBD1|TRBJ2-7|TRBV10-1|.
TGCGCCCCTCTACTCCGGGACAGGACAACCTACGAGCAGTACTTC
CAPLLRDRTTYEQYF
>TRBD2|TRBJ2-5|TRBV7-9|.
TGTGCCAGCAGCTTGTTGGCTAGCGGGGGTAAAGAGACCCAGTACTTC
CASSLLASGGKETQYF
>.|TRBJ2-2|TRBV25-1|.
TGTGCCAGCAGGGATGGACTGTACACCGGGGAGCTGTTTTTT
CASRDGLYTGELFF
>TRBD2|TRBJ2-6|TRBV11-2|.
TGTGCCAGCAGCCACTACCTAGGCGGGGGAGACTCTGGGGCCAACGTCCTGACTTTC
CASSHYLGGGDSGANVLTF
>TRBD1|TRBJ1-5|TRBV6-5|once
TGTGCCAGCAGCTACTCGCAGGGGACAGGCCAGCCCCAGCATTTT
CASSYSQGTGQPQHF
>TRBD1|TRBJ2-1|TRBV27|.
TGTGCCAGCAGTTTCCAGGGGGTCTACAATGAGCAGTTCTTC
CASSFQGVYNEQFF
>.|TRBJ1-1|TRBV6-5|.
TGTGCCAGCAGTTACTCGGAGGGGAACACTGAAGCTTTCTTT
CASSYSEGNTEAFF
>.|TRBJ2-7|TRBV7-7|few
TGTGCCAGCAGCTTAGGCCCGGCCCACTACTACGAGCAGTACTTC
CASSLGPAHYYEQYF
>.|TRBJ2-1|TRBV5-1|once
TGCGCCAGCAGCGGCGGGGACCATAGTTTTATCAATGAGCAGTTCTTC
CASSGGDHSFINEQFF
>TRBD2|TRBJ2-1|TRBV27|few
TGTGCCAGCAGTTTATCTGGACTAGCCCGGAATGAGCAGTTCTTC
CASSLSGLARNEQFF